This T cell receptor beta chain originates from a study of shared T cell receptors in the human thymus. Clones were sequenced by immunoSEQ multiplex PCR, and TCRdb holds only the in-frame ones, with some missing. The sample lists around 730,000 clones, approximately 83% seen once, with roughly 0.01% in the top ten. V lost 4 bases and J lost 10, with 17 bases in between. Looked up from germline, CDR1 is SGHKS and CDR2 is YYEKEE (reference sequence). The CDR3 contains 13 residues. Separately, the same data were catalogued under a study of human thymus T cells. From that second work: Thymus tissue was removed during corrective cardiac surgery. Related studies noted strongly shared thymic repertoires across unrelated people.

The receptor comes from a girl under three years old with a congenital heart defect. Sequenced material: thymocytes. The chain couples TRBV5-5 to TRBJ1-1; tentative D call: TRBD1 (5 bases). CDR3 in amino acids: CASSPRGGPGAFF. The CDR3 DNA is TGTGCCAGCAGCCCGAGGGGAGGCCCGGGAGCTTTCTTT.